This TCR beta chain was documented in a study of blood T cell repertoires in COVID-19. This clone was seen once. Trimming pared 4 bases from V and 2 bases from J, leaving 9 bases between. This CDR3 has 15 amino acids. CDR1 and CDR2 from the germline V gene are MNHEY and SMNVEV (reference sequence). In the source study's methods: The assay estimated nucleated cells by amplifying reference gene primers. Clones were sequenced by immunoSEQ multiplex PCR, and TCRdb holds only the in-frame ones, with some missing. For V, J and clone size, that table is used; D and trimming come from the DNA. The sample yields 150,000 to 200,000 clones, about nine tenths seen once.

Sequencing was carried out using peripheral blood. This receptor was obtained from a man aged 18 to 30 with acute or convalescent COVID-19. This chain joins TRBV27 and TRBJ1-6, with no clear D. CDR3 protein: CASSSTPTYNSPLHF. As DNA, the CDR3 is TGTGCCAGCAGTTCCACTCCGACCTATAATTCACCCCTCCACTTT.